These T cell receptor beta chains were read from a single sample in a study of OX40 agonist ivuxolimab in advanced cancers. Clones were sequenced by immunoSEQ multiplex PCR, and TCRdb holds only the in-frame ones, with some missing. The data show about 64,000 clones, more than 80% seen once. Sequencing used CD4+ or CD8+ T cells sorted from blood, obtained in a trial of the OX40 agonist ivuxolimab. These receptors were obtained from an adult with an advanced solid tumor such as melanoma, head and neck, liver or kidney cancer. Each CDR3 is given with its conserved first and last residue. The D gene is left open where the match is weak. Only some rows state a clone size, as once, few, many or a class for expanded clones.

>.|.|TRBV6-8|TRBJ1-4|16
TGTGCCAGCAGTTCCCCCCAGGGACCGCAAAATGAAAAACTGTTTTTT
CASSSPQGPQNEKLFF
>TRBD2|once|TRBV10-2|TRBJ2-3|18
TGCGCCAGCAATAGGGGACTAGCGGGGGGGACCCCCGGAGATACGCAGTATTTT
CASNRGLAGGTPGDTQYF
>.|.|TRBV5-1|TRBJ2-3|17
TGCGCCAGCAGCTTAATGCTGGGTCTTAAGGGCACAGATACGCAGTATTTT
CASSLMLGLKGTDTQYF
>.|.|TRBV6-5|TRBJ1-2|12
TGTGCCACACGCAGGGAGGGCTATGGCTACACCTTC
CATRREGYGYTF
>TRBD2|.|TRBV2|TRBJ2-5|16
TGTGCCAGCAGTGAAGGGACTAGCGGGGTGCAAGAGACCCAGTACTTC
CASSEGTSGVQETQYF
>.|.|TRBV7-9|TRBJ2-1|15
TGTGCCAGCAGCTTCCCAGGGAGCTCCTACAATGAGCAGTTCTTC
CASSFPGSSYNEQFF
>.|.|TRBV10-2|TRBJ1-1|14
TGCGCCAGCAGTGTCGTCAACCAGGACACTGAAGCTTTCTTT
CASSVVNQDTEAFF
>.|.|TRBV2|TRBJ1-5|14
TGTGCCAGCAGTCAGAGGGGACGCAATCAGCCCCAGCATTTT
CASSQRGRNQPQHF
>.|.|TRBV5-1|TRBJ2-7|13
TGCGCCAGCAGGTCCGGGACAAACTACGAGCAGTACTTC
CASRSGTNYEQYF
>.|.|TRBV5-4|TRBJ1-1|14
TGTGCCAGCAGCCATAAGCGGTTGAACACTGAAGCTTTCTTT
CASSHKRLNTEAFF
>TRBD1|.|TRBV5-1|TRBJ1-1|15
TGCGCCAGCAGCTTGGGACGCCAGGGGGGTACTGAAGCTTTCTTT
CASSLGRQGGTEAFF
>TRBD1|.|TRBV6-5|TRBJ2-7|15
TGTGCCAGCAGTTCACCGGGACAGGGACACTACGAGCAGTACTTC
CASSSPGQGHYEQYF
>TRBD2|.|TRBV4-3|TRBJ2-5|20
TGCGCCAGCAGCCTAAGACAGGGAAGTCGACTAGCGGGGGGTCAAGAGACCCAGTACTTC
CASSLRQGSRLAGGQETQYF
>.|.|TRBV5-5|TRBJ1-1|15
TGTGCCAGCAGCGGAAGGGACGGCTCGAACACTGAAGCTTTCTTT
CASSGRDGSNTEAFF
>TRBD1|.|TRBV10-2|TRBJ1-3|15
TGCGCCAGCAGGTCCGGGACAGGGATTGGAAACACCATATATTTT
CASRSGTGIGNTIYF
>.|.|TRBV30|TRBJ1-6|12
TGTGCCTGGAGCGGCCCCCTTTCACCCCTCCACTTT
CAWSGPLSPLHF
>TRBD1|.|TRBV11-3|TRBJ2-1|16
TGTGCCAGCAGCTTAGAGTGGGCAGGGGGTATCTATGAGCAGTTCTTC
CASSLEWAGGIYEQFF
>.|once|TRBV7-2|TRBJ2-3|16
TGTGCCAGCAGCTTAGAGGGGGGGCGGCGATGGGATACGCAGTATTTT
CASSLEGGRRWDTQYF
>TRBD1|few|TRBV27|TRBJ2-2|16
TGTGCCAGCAGTTTGGGGACAGGGGCGGGCACCGGGGAGCTGTTTTTT
CASSLGTGAGTGELFF
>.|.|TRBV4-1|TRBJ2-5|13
TGCGCCAGCAGGGCTGGGCTCCCAGAGACCCAGTACTTC
CASRAGLPETQYF
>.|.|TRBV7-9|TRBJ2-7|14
TGTGCCAGCAGCTTTACACAGGGTAGCAACGAGCAGTACTTC
CASSFTQGSNEQYF
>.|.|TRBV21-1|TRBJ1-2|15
TGTGCCAGCAGCAAAGGGTTGCACAGGCTCTATGGCTACACCTTC
CASSKGLHRLYGYTF
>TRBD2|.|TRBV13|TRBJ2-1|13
TGTGCCACGGGACTAGCGGGAGTGAATGAGCAGTTCTTC
CATGLAGVNEQFF
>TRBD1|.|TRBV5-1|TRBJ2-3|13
TGCGCCAGCAGCAAGGGACAGCAGGATACGCAGTATTTT
CASSKGQQDTQYF
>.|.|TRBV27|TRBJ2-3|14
TGTGCCAGCAGAGGGGGGAGTGGGGCAGATACGCAGTATTTT
CASRGGSGADTQYF
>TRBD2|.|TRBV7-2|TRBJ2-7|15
TGTGCCAGCAGCTTATGGGCGGGGGGCTCCTACGAGCAGTACTTC
CASSLWAGGSYEQYF
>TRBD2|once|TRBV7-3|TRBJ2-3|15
TGTGCCAGCAGCCCTCGACTAGCGGGGGCAGATACGCAGTATTTT
CASSPRLAGADTQYF
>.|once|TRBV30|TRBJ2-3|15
TGTGCCTGGAGCGGGGGACTGGCTAGCACAGATACGCAGTATTTT
CAWSGGLASTDTQYF
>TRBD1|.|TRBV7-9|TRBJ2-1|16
TGTGCCAGCATCCTTGTAGGACAGGGGGCCTACAATGAGCAGTTCTTC
CASILVGQGAYNEQFF
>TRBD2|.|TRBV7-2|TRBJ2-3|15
TGTGCCAGCAGCTTAGGGGACTACGTCACAGATACGCAGTATTTT
CASSLGDYVTDTQYF
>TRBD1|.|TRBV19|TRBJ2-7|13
TGTGCCAGTAGGCCAGGGGGATGGGACGAGCAGTACTTC
CASRPGGWDEQYF
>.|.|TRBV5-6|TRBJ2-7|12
TGTGCCAGCAGCTTGGCGAGCTACGAGCAGTACTTC
CASSLASYEQYF
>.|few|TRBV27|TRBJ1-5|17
TGTGCCAGCAGTTCTCGGACAGCCCTTTATAGCAATCAGCCCCAGCATTTT
CASSSRTALYSNQPQHF
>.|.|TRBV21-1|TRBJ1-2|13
TGTGCCAGCAGAATTAAGGGCACCTATGGCTACACCTTC
CASRIKGTYGYTF
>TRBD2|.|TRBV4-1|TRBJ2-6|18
TGCGCCAGCAGCCAAGGTTTTAGCGGGAGTTCTGGGGCCAACGTCCTGACTTTC
CASSQGFSGSSGANVLTF
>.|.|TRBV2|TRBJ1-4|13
TGTGCCAGCAGTGGGGCGGTAAATGAAAAACTGTTTTTT
CASSGAVNEKLFF
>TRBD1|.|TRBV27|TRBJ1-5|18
TGTGCCAGCAGTCCCTATCCTCCTGACAGGGGGGTAGGTCAGCCCCAGCATTTT
CASSPYPPDRGVGQPQHF
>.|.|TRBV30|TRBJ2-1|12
TGTGCTCTGGATAGGAATGACAATGAGCAGTTCTTC
CALDRNDNEQFF
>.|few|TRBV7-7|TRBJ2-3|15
TGTGCCAGCAGCTTAGGTGACCCCTACACAGATACGCAGTATTTT
CASSLGDPYTDTQYF
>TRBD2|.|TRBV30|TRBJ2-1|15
TGTGCCTGGAGTGTACAGGCGGGAGGCCTCAATGAGCAGTTCTTC
CAWSVQAGGLNEQFF
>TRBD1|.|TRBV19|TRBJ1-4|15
TGTGCCAGTAGAGCCCTAACAGGGGATAATGAAAAACTGTTTTTT
CASRALTGDNEKLFF
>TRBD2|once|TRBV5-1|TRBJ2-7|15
TGCGCCAGCACCCAGACTAGCGGGGGGAGTGAAGAGCAGTACTTC
CASTQTSGGSEEQYF
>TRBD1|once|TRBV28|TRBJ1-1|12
TGTGCCAGCAGGTACAGGGGAACTGAAGCTTTCTTT
CASRYRGTEAFF
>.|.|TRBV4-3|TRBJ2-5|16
TGCGCCAGCAGCCAAGTGGGGGACTTATCGTCGGGGACCCAGTACTTC
CASSQVGDLSSGTQYF
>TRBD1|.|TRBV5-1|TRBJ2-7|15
TGCGCCCGCAGCTTGGGGGCAGGGGGCGGCTACGAGCAGTACTTC
CARSLGAGGGYEQYF
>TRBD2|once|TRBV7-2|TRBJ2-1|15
TGTGCCAGCAGCTTAGGTCTAGCGGTCTACAATGAGCAGTTCTTC
CASSLGLAVYNEQFF
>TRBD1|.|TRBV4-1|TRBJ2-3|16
TGCGCCAGCAGCCAAGTGGACAGGGGCCGGGGGGATACGCAGTATTTT
CASSQVDRGRGDTQYF
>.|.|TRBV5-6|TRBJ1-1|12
TGTGCCAGCAGCTTCCAGAACACTGAAGCTTTCTTT
CASSFQNTEAFF
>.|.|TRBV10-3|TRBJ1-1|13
TGTGCCATCCGTCTCGCGATGAACACTGAAGCTTTCTTT
CAIRLAMNTEAFF
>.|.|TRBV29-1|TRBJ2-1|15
TGCAGCTTTGATGGGGGGCCCCGCTCCTACAATGAGCAGTTCTTC
CSFDGGPRSYNEQFF
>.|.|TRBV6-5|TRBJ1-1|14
TGTGCCAGCAGACGCAGGGTGGAGCGCACTGAAGCTTTCTTT
CASRRRVERTEAFF
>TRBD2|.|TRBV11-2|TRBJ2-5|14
TGTGCCAGCAGCAAACGGGGGGAGGGCGAGACCCAGTACTTC
CASSKRGEGETQYF
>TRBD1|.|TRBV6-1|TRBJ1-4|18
TGTGCCAGCAGTGAAAGGGGACAGGGGACCGCCCGGGGTGAAAAACTGTTTTTT
CASSERGQGTARGEKLFF
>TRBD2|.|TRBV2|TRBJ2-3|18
TGTGCCAGCAGTTCAGGTTCTACTAGCGGGGGGGAGAGAGATACGCAGTATTTT
CASSSGSTSGGERDTQYF
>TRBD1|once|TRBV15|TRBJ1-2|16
TGTGCCACCAGCGCTTCCGGGACAGGGGTAAAAGGAGGCTACACCTTC
CATSASGTGVKGGYTF
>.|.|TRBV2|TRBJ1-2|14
TGTGCCAGCAGTCCATCCGGACAGCGGTATGGCTACACCTTC
CASSPSGQRYGYTF
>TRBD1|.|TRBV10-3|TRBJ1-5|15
TGTGCCATCAGCTCAGGACAGGATAGCAATCAGCCCCAGCATTTT
CAISSGQDSNQPQHF
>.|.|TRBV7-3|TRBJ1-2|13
TGTGCCAGCAGCGATAGGGGGGACTATGGCTACACCTTC
CASSDRGDYGYTF
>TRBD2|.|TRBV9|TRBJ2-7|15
TGTGCCAGCAGCCCCGGCGGGGGGGAGTACTACGAGCAGTACTTC
CASSPGGGEYYEQYF
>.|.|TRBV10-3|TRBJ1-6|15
TGTGCCATCTCGGGAATCGGGCAGGGGAATTCACCCCTCCACTTT
CAISGIGQGNSPLHF